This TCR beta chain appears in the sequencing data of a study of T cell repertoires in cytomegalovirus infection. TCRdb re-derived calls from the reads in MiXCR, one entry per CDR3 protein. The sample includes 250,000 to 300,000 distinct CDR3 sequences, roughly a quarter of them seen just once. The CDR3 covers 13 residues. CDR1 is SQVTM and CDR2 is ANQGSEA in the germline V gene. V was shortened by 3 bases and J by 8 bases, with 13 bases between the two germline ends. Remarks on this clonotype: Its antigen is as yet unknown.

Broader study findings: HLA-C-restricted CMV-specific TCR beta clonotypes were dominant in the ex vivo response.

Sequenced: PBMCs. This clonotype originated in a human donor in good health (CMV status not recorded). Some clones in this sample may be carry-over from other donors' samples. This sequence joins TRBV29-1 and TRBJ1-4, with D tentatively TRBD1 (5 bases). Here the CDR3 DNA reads TGCAGCGTTGAGCTCGGAGGGACCGAAAAACTGTTTTTT. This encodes CSVELGGTEKLFF.